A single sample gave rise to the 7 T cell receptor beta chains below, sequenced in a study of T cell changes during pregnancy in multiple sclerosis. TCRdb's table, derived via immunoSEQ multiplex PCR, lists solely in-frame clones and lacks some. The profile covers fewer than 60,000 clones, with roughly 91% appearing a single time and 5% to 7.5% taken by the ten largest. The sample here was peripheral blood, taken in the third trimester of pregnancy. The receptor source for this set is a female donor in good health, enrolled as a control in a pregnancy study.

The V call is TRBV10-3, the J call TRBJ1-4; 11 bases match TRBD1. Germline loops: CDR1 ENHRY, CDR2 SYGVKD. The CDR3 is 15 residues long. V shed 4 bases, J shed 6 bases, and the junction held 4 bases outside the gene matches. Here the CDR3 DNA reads TGTGCCATCAGTGCCTGGACAGGGGGCGATGAAAAACTGTTTTTT. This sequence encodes CAISAWTGGDEKLFF.

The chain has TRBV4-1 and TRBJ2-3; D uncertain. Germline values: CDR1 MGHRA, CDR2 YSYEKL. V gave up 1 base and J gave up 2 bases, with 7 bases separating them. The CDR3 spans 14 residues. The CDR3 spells CASSQVPNTDTQYF. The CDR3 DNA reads TGCGCCAGCAGCCAAGTGCCTAACACAGATACGCAGTATTTT.

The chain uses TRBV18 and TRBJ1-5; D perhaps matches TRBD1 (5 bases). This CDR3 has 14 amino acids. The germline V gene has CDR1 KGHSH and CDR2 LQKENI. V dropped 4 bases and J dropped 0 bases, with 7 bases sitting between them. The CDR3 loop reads CASSLQDSNQPQHF. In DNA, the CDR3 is TGTGCCAGCTCACTACAGGATAGCAATCAGCCCCAGCATTTT.

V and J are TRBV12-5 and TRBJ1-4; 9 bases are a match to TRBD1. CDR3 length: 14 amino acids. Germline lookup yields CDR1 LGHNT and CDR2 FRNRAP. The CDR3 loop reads CASTQGAGNEKLFF. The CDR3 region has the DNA TGTGCGAGCACACAGGGGGCGGGTAATGAAAAACTGTTTTTT.

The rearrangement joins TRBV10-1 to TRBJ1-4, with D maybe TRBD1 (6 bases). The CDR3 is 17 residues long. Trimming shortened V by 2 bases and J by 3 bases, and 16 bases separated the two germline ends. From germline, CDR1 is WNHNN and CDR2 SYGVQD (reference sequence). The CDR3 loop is CASSERGGRLSNEKLFF. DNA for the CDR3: TGCGCCAGCAGTGAGAGGGGGGGAAGACTATCTAATGAAAAACTGTTTTTT.

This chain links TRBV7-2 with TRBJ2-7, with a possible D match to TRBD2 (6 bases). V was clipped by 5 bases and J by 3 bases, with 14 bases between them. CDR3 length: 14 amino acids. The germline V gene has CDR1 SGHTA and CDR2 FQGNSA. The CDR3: CASSPGDSGYEQYF. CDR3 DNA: TGTGCCAGCAGCCCCGGGGACTCGGGCTACGAGCAGTACTTC.

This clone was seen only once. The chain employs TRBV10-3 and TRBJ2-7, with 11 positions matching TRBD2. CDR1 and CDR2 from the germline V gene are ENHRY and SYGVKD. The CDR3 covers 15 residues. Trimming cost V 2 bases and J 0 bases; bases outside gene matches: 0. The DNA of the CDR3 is TGTGCCATCAGTGAGACTAGCGGGGGCTCCTACGAGCAGTACTTC. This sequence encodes CAISETSGGSYEQYF.